These T cell receptor beta chains were read from a single sample in a study of blood T cell repertoires in COVID-19. Generated by immunoSEQ multiplex PCR, the TCRdb table keeps only in-frame clones and is missing some. Of approximately 11,000 clones listed, about 83% were seen once; the top ten hold about 33%. Sequences were obtained from peripheral blood. These receptors were obtained from a man aged 45-65 years with active COVID-19. The CDR3 runs from the conserved cysteine through the conserved F or W. The D gene is left open where the match is weak. Clone size is given for some rows only: seen once, a few or many times, or a class if the clone is expanded.

>once|TRBD2|TRBJ2-7|TRBV9
TGTGCCAGCAGCCCAGATGATAGCGGGATTTTCTCTAACGAGCAGTACTTC
CASSPDDSGIFSNEQYF
>-|-|TRBJ2-7|TRBV9
TGTGCCAGCAGCGTTGAGTCTCGAACCTACGAGCAGTACTTC
CASSVESRTYEQYF
>-|-|TRBJ2-1|TRBV19
TGTGCCAGTAGTATAGATAGGGAGGGGGTCATCTTCGATGAGCAGTTCTTC
CASSIDREGVIFDEQFF
>-|-|TRBJ2-1|TRBV25-1
TGTGCCAGCAGTCCACCGGCGGTACTCTTGACTGAGCAGTTCTTC
CASSPPAVLLTEQFF
>-|TRBD1|TRBJ2-2|TRBV5-6
TGTGCCAGCAGCTCCAACAGGGGACAAAACACCGGGGAGCTGTTTTTT
CASSSNRGQNTGELFF
>-|-|TRBJ2-7|TRBV30
TGTGCCTGGAGACAGGAGGGTGCCCCTTCCTACGAGCAGTACTTC
CAWRQEGAPSYEQYF
>-|-|TRBJ2-5|TRBV10-3
TGTGCCATCAATCGGAGGACCACAGAGACCCAGTACTTC
CAINRRTTETQYF
>-|TRBD1|TRBJ2-7|TRBV14
TGTGCCAGCAGCCAAGATACGAGACAGGGGGTATACGAGCAGTACTTC
CASSQDTRQGVYEQYF
>-|TRBD2|TRBJ2-1|TRBV28
TGTGCCAGCAGTTCCAGATACTCGACTAGCGGACTCGGGTCCTACAATGAGCAGTTCTTC
CASSSRYSTSGLGSYNEQFF
>-|-|TRBJ1-1|TRBV5-1
TGCGCCAGCAGTGGCGGGGGCTTGAACACTGAAGCTTTCTTT
CASSGGGLNTEAFF
>-|TRBD1|TRBJ2-5|TRBV5-8
TGTGCCAGCAGCTCCACAGGGGGAGAAGAGACCCAGTACTTC
CASSSTGGEETQYF
>-|-|TRBJ1-1|TRBV5-5
TGTGCCAGCAGCCCGAATGGGCGGGCTGAAGCTTTCTTT
CASSPNGRAEAFF
>once|TRBD1|TRBJ1-5|TRBV15
TGTGCCACCAGCACCGCCGGCCGCCGAGGGACAGTATATAGCAATCAGCCCCAGCATTTT
CATSTAGRRGTVYSNQPQHF
>few|-|TRBJ2-7|TRBV12-3/TRBV12-4
TGTGCCAGCAGCCCGGGTCCCCACGAGCAGTACTTC
CASSPGPHEQYF
>few|TRBD2|TRBJ2-3|TRBV2
TGTGCCAGCAGTGCCGGGAGGGGCAACACAGATACGCAGTATTTT
CASSAGRGNTDTQYF
>once|-|TRBJ2-2|TRBV6-6
TGTGCCAGCACCGGGTCCCCCACCGGGGAGCTGTTTTTT
CASTGSPTGELFF
>-|TRBD1|TRBJ1-1|TRBV19
TGTGCCAGTAGTATAGATCTGAGGACAGGGGGCAGGAACACTGAAGCTTTCTTT
CASSIDLRTGGRNTEAFF
>few|TRBD1|TRBJ2-7|TRBV5-4
TGTGCCAGCAGCCCCGGGACAGGGGGTTCCTACGAGCAGTACTTC
CASSPGTGGSYEQYF
>-|-|TRBJ1-2|TRBV29-1
TGCAGCGTCGAGGGAGCCCGTGCTTATGGCTACACCTTC
CSVEGARAYGYTF
>-|TRBD2|TRBJ2-1|TRBV7-6
TGTGCCAGCAGCTTGACCCCTAGCGGGGATGAGCAGTTCTTC
CASSLTPSGDEQFF
>-|TRBD1|TRBJ2-1|TRBV3-1/TRBV3-2
TGTGCCAGCAGTCGGACAGGGGGACGGGACAATGAGCAGTTCTTC
CASSRTGGRDNEQFF
>-|TRBD2|TRBJ2-1|TRBV28
TGTGCCAGCAGTTGGACCGCGAGGGAGGGATCCTACAATGAGCAGTTCTTC
CASSWTAREGSYNEQFF
>-|-|TRBJ2-3|TRBV12-3/TRBV12-4
TGTGCCAGCAGGGGTCCCGACGGAGTTACGCAGTATTTT
CASRGPDGVTQYF
>-|-|TRBJ2-7|TRBV6-5
TGTGCCAGCAGTCCGGCGGAGTCCGGGGAGCAGTACTTC
CASSPAESGEQYF
>once|TRBD2|TRBJ2-7|TRBV3-1/TRBV3-2
TGTGCCAGCAGCCAGGGGCCGGGACTAGCGGGAGATTGGGGGGGCTACGAGCAGTACTTC
CASSQGPGLAGDWGGYEQYF
>once|-|TRBJ1-1|TRBV11-2
TGTGCCAGCAGCCCCCTGCGGGGGAGGGCTGAAGCTTTCTTT
CASSPLRGRAEAFF
>-|TRBD2|TRBJ2-1|TRBV27
TGTGCCAGCAGTTTAGGGGCTAGCGGGAATTTCGAGCAGTTCTTC
CASSLGASGNFEQFF
>-|-|TRBJ2-7|TRBV11-3
TGTGCCAGCAGCTTAGTATTGCGAGGAAGCGAGCAGTACTTC
CASSLVLRGSEQYF
>-|TRBD1|TRBJ2-7|TRBV9
TGTGCCAGCGCGGTGGGGACAGGGGGCAAGCAGTACTTC
CASAVGTGGKQYF
>-|TRBD2|TRBJ2-2|TRBV3-1/TRBV3-2
TGTGCCAGCAGCCGGGGAACTAGCGGCACCGGGGAGCTGTTTTTT
CASSRGTSGTGELFF
>-|TRBD2|TRBJ2-7|TRBV10-3
TGTGCCATTCAAGACCCGGGACTAGCGGCACCTGCGGCTGAGCAGTACTTC
CAIQDPGLAAPAAEQYF
>-|TRBD2|TRBJ2-3|TRBV10-3
TGTGCCATCAGTGAGGAATTAGCGGGATGGACAGATACGCAGTATTTT
CAISEELAGWTDTQYF
>-|TRBD1|TRBJ1-2|TRBV19
TGTGCCAGTAGTCCTCCTGACAGGGCTGTTGGACGTGGCTACACCTTC
CASSPPDRAVGRGYTF
>-|-|TRBJ2-7|TRBV7-8
TGTGCCAGCAGCTTTGGCGGGGACTACGAGCAGTACTTC
CASSFGGDYEQYF
>medium-sized|TRBD2|TRBJ2-7|TRBV9
TGTGCCAGCAGCGCCCGAGCGGGAGGGCCCTACGAGCAGTACTTC
CASSARAGGPYEQYF
>-|TRBD1|TRBJ2-7|TRBV2
TGTGCCAGCAGCCCCTGGCGGGACAGGGACTACGAGCAGTACTTC
CASSPWRDRDYEQYF
>few|TRBD2|TRBJ2-1|TRBV4-1
TGCGCCAGCAGCCAAGAGCATCCTAGCGGAGCCTACAATGAGCAGTTCTTC
CASSQEHPSGAYNEQFF
>-|TRBD2|TRBJ2-7|TRBV27
TGTGCCAGCAGTCCCGGGACTAGCGGGAGGGGGCGAAGGGATCAGCAGTACTTC
CASSPGTSGRGRRDQQYF
>-|-|TRBJ2-2|TRBV6-5
TGTGCCAGCACCTCTAGACGGGAGCCCACCGGGGAGCTGTTTTTT
CASTSRREPTGELFF
>-|TRBD2|TRBJ2-1|TRBV28
TGTGCCAGCAGTTTGGGACTAGCATCCTACAATGAGCAGTTCTTC
CASSLGLASYNEQFF
>-|-|TRBJ2-5|TRBV24-1
TGTGCCACCAGTGACCCTGAAGGAGAAGGGACCCAGTACTTC
CATSDPEGEGTQYF
>once|-|TRBJ2-1|TRBV11-2
TGTGCCAGCAGCTTAAGTTCCGGGAGCTCCTACAATGAGCAGTTCTTC
CASSLSSGSSYNEQFF
>-|-|TRBJ2-7|TRBV7-9
TGTGCCAGCAGCCCCTCGGCGGGAAAGGGCTTCTACGAGCAGTACTTC
CASSPSAGKGFYEQYF
>once|TRBD1|TRBJ2-7|TRBV6-6
TGTGCCAGCAGTTCACGGACAGGTGGCTACGAGCAGTACTTC
CASSSRTGGYEQYF
>-|TRBD2|TRBJ2-3|TRBV29-1
TGCAGCGTTGCTAGCGGCACTAGCACAGATACGCAGTATTTT
CSVASGTSTDTQYF
>-|TRBD1|TRBJ1-1|TRBV5-6
TGTGCCAGCAGCCCAGACAGGGGTCTTGTTATCACTGAAGCTTTCTTT
CASSPDRGLVITEAFF
>-|-|TRBJ2-1|TRBV19
TGTGCCAGTAGTATGGCTAGCTGGAATGAGCAGTTCTTC
CASSMASWNEQFF
>-|TRBD2|TRBJ2-3|TRBV5-1
TGCGCCAGCAGCTTGGATCTAGCGGGAGGGCCAAGAAGCACAGATACGCAGTATTTT
CASSLDLAGGPRSTDTQYF
>-|TRBD1|TRBJ1-2|TRBV27
TGTGCCAGCAGCCAGACAGGGATCTATGGCTACACCTTC
CASSQTGIYGYTF
>-|-|TRBJ2-7|TRBV6-5
TGTGCCAGCAGGGAGGGACAGATTAATTCCTACGAGCAGTACTTC
CASREGQINSYEQYF
>once|TRBD1|TRBJ1-1|TRBV7-8
TGTGCCAGCAGCTTAGACAGGGGGCTGGACACTGAAGCTTTCTTT
CASSLDRGLDTEAFF
>once|TRBD2|TRBJ2-1|TRBV19
TGTGCCAGTAGTCCCGTCCTAGCGGCATCCTACAATGAGCAGTTCTTC
CASSPVLAASYNEQFF
>-|TRBD1|TRBJ2-5|TRBV4-2
TGTGCCAGCAGCCAAGATCCAAGGACAGGGGAAGAGGAGACCCAGTACTTC
CASSQDPRTGEEETQYF
>-|TRBD2|TRBJ2-2|TRBV11-2
TGTGCCAGCAGCCCTGCCGGGACTAGGTACACCGGGGAGCTGTTTTTT
CASSPAGTRYTGELFF
>-|TRBD1|TRBJ2-7|TRBV4-1
TGCGCCAGCAGCCAAGATTGGACAGGTCTGCTTTACGAGCAGTACTTC
CASSQDWTGLLYEQYF
>-|-|TRBJ2-7|TRBV2
TGTGCCAGCACAGGGCGGTACGAGCAGTACTTC
CASTGRYEQYF
>-|-|TRBJ2-2|TRBV3-1/TRBV3-2
TGTGCCAGCAGCCAACTGTTAAACACCGGGGAGCTGTTTTTT
CASSQLLNTGELFF
>-|-|TRBJ2-1|TRBV7-9
TGTGCCAGCAGCCACGACAGGCGGAGCTCCTACAATGAGCAGTTCTTC
CASSHDRRSSYNEQFF